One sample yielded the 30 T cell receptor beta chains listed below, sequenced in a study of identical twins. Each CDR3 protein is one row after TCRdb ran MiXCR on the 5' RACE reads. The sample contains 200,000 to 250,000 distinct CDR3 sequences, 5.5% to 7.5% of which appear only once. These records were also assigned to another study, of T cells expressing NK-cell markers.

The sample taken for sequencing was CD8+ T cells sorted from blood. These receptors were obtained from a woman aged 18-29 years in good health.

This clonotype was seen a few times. The CDR3 nucleotides are TGTGCCAGCAGTTTATCCCTTTGGTCCGGTTTTCGAGGAGCCGGGGAGCTGTTTTTT. This codes for CASSLSLWSGFRGAGELFF. The chain combines TRBV12-3 or TRBV12-4 with TRBJ2-2, with no clear D. This CDR3 contains 19 residues. Trimming left V 2 bases short and J 6 bases short, with 25 bases between.

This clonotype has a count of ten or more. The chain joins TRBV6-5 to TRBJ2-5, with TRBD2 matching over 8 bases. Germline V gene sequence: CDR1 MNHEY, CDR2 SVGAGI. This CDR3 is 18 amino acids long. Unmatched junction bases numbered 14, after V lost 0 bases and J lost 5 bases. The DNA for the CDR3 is TGTGCCAGCAGTTACTCGAGCGGAAGCGGGAGCGGTGGGGAGACCCAGTACTTC. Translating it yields CASSYSSGSGSGGETQYF.

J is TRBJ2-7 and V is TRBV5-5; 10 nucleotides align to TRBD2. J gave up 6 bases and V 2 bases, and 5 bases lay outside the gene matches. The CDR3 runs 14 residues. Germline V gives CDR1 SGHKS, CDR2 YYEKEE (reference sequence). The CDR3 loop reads CASSLTSGIGEQYF. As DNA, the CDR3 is TGTGCCAGCAGCTTAACTAGCGGGATTGGCGAGCAGTACTTC.

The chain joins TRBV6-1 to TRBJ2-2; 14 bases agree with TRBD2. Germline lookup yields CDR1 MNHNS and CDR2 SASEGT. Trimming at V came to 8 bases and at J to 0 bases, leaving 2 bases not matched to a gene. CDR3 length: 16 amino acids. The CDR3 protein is CASQGLAGANTGELFF. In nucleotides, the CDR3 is TGTGCCAGCCAGGGACTAGCGGGAGCGAACACCGGGGAGCTGTTTTTT.

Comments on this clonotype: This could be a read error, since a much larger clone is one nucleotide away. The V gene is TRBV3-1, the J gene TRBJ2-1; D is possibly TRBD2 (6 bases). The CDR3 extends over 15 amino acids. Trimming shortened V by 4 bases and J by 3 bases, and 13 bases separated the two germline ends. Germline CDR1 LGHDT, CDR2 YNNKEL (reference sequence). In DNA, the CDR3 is TGTGCCAGCAGCCCCCGGCGTAGCGGCTACAATGAGCAGTTCTTC. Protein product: CASSPRRSGYNEQFF.

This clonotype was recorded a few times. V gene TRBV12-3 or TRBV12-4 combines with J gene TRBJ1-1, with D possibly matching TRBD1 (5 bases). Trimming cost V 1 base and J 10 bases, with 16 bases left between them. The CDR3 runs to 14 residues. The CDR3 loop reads CASSLGVAGPIAFF. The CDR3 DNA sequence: TGTGCCAGCAGTTTAGGGGTCGCGGGGCCGATAGCTTTCTTT.

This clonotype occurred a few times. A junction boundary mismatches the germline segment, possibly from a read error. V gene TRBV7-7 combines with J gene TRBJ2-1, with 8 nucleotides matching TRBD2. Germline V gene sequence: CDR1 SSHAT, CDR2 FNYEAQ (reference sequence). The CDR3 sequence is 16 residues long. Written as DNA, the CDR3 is TGTGCTAGCAGCTTAGCGGGGCAGGGAGGCGACAATGAGCAGTTCTTC. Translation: CASSLAGQGGDNEQFF.

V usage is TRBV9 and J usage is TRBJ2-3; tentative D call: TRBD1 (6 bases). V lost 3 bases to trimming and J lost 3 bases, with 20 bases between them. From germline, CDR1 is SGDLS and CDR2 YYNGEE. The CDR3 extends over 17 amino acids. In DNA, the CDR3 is TGTGCCAGCAGCGAGCCCATACAGGGTGAGAGAACAGATACGCAGTATTTT. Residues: CASSEPIQGERTDTQYF.

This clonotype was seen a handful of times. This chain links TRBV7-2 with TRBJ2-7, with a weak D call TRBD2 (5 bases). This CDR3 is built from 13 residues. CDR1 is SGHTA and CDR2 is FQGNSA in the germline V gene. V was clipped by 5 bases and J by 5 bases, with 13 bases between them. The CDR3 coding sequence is TGTGCCAGCAGCGATGGACTGGGCGACGAGCAGTACTTC. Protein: CASSDGLGDEQYF.

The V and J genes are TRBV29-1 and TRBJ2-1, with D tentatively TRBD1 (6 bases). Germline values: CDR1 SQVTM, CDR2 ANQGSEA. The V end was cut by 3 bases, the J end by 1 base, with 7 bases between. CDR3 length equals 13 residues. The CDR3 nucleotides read TGCAGCGTTGAGGGGGCTTCCTACAATGAGCAGTTCTTC. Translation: CSVEGASYNEQFF.

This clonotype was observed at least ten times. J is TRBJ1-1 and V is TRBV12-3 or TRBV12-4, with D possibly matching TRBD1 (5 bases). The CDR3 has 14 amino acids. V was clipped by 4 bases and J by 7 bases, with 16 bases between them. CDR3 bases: TGTGCCAGCAGTTACGCTACAGAGGGGCTTGAAGCTTTCTTT. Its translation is CASSYATEGLEAFF.

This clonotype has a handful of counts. In nucleotides, the CDR3 is TGTGCCAGCAGTTTATCACCATGGGATACGCAGTATTTT. This sequence encodes CASSLSPWDTQYF. This sequence joins TRBV27 and TRBJ2-3, with D unresolved. Between the trimmed V and J ends, which lost 0 bases and 6 bases, there was a span of 7 bases. From germline, CDR1 is MNHEY and CDR2 SMNVEV (reference sequence). The CDR3 has 13 residues.

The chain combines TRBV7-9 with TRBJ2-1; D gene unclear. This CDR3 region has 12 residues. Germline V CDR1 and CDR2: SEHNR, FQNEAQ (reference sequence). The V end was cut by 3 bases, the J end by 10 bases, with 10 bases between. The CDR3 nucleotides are TGTGCCAGCAGCTTCTCAAACGGGGAGCAGTTCTTC. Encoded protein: CASSFSNGEQFF.

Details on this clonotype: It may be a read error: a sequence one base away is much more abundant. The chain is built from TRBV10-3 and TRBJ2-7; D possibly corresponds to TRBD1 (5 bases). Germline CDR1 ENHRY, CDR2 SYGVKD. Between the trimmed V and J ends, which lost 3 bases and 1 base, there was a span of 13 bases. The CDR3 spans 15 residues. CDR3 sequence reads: CAISEGVMESYEQYF. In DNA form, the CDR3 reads TGTGCCATCAGTGAAGGGGTCATGGAATCCTACGAGCAGTACTTC.

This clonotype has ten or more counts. In DNA, the CDR3 is TGTGCCTGGAGTGTAGGAAGAGGGAATGGTGAAGCTTTCTTT. Protein product: CAWSVGRGNGEAFF. This chain joins TRBV30 and TRBJ1-1, with D unclear. The germline V gene has CDR1 GTSNPN and CDR2 SVGIG (reference sequence). The V end was cut by 0 bases, the J end by 7 bases, with 15 bases between. CDR3 length equals 14 residues.

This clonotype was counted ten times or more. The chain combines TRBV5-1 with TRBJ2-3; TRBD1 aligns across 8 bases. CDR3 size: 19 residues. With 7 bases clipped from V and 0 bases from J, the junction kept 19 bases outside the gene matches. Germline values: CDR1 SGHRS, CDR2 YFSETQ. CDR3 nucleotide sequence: TGCGCCAGCGGCATATATGACTCAGGGGGCGTTTTAAGCACAGATACGCAGTATTTT. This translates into CASGIYDSGGVLSTDTQYF.

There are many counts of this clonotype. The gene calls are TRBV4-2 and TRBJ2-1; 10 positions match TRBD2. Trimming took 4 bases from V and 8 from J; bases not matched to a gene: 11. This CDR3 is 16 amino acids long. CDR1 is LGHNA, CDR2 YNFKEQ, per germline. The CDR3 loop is CASSPLEASGGDEQFF. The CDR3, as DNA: TGTGCCAGCAGCCCCCTGGAGGCTAGCGGGGGAGATGAGCAGTTCTTC.

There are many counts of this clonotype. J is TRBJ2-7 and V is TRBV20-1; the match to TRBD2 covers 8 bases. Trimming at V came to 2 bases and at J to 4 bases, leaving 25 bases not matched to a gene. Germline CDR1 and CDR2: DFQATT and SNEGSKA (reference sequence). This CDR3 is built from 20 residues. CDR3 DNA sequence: TGCAGTGCTAGACTGGAGTCTAGCGGGCCTTCCCGGGCAGGGCTTTACGAGCAGTACTTC. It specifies CSARLESSGPSRAGLYEQYF.

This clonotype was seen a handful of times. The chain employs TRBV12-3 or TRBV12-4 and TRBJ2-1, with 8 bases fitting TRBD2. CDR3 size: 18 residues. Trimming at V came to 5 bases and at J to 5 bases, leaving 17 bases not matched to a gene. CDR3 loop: CASSLVAWDSGDNNEQFF. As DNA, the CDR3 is TGTGCCAGCAGTCTGGTGGCCTGGGATAGCGGGGATAACAATGAGCAGTTCTTC.

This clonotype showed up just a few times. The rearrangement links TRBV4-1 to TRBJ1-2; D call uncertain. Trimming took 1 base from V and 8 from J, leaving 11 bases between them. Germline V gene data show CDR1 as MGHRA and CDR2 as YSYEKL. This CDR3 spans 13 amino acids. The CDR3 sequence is CASSQVGRNGYTF. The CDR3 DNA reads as TGCGCCAGCAGCCAAGTGGGCAGAAACGGCTACACCTTC.

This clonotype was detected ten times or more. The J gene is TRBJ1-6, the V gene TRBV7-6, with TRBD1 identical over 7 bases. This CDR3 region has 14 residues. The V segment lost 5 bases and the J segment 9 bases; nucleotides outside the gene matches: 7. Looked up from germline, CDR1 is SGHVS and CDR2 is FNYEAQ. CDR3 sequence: CASSDTGDVSPLHF. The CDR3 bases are TGTGCCAGCAGCGACACAGGGGATGTTTCACCCCTCCACTTT. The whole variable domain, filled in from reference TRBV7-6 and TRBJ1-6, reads GAGVSQSPRYKVTKRGQDVALRCDPISGHVSLYWYRQALGQGPEFLTYFNYEAQQDKSGLPNDRFSAERPEGSISTLTIQRTEQRDSAMYRCASSDTGDVSPLHFGNGTRLTVT.

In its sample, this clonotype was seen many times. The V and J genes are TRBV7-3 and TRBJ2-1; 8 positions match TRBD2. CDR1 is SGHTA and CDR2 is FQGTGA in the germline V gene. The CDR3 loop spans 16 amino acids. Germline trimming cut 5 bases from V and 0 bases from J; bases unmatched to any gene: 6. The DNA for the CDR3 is TGTGCCAGCAGCGCCACCGGGACTAGCTCCTACAATGAGCAGTTCTTC. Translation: CASSATGTSSYNEQFF.

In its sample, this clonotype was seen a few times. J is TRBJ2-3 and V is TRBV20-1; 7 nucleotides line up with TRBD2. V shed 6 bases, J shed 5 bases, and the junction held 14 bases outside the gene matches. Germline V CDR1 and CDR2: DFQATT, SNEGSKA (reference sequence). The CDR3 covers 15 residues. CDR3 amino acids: CSAPLADPILDTQYF. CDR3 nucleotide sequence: TGCAGTGCACCTCTAGCGGACCCTATCTTAGATACGCAGTATTTT.

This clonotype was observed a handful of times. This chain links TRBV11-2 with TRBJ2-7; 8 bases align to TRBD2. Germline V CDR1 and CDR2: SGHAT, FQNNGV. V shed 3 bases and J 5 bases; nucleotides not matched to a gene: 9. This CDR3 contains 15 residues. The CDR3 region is CASSFPGSGSHEQYF. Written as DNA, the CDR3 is TGTGCCAGCAGCTTTCCGGGGAGCGGGAGTCACGAGCAGTACTTC.

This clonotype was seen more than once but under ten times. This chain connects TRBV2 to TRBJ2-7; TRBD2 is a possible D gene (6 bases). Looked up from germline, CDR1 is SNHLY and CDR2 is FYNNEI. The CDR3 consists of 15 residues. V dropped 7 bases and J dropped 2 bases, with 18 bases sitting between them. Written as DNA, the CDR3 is TGTGCCAGCACCGTTGACAGCCGCGGGACCTACGAGCAGTACTTC. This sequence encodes CASTVDSRGTYEQYF.

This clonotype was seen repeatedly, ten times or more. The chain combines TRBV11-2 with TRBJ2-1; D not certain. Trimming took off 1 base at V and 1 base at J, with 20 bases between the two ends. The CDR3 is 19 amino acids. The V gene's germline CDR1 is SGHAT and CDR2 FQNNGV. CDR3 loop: CASSLVPTSSGVSYNEQFF. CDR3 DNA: TGTGCCAGCAGCTTAGTACCTACCTCCTCGGGTGTGTCCTACAATGAGCAGTTCTTC.

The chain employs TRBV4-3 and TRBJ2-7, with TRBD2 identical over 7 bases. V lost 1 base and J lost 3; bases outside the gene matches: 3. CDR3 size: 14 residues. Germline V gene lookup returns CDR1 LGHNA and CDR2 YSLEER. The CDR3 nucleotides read TGCGCCAGCAGCCAAGGATGGGGGGGCTACGAGCAGTACTTC. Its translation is CASSQGWGGYEQYF.

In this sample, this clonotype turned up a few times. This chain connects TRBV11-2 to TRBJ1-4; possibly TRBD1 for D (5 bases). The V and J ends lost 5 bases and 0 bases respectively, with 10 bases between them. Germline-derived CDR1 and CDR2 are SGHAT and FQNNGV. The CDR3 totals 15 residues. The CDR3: CASSEGRTTNEKLFF. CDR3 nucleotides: TGTGCCAGCAGCGAGGGACGGACAACTAATGAAAAACTGTTTTTT.

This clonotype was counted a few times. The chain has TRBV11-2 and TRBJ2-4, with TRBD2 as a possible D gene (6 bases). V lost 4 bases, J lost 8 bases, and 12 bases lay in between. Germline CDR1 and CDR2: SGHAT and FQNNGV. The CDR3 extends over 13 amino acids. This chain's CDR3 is CASSSVWGDIQYF. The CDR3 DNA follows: TGTGCCAGCAGCTCCGTGTGGGGGGACATTCAGTACTTC.

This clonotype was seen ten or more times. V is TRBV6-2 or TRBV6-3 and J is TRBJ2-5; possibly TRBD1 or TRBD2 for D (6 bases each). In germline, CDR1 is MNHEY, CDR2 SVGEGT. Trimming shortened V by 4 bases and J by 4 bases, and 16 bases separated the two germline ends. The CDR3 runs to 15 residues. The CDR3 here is CASSWGRGEPETQYF. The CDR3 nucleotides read TGTGCCAGCAGTTGGGGAAGGGGGGAACCAGAGACCCAGTACTTC.